This is a list of T cell receptor beta chains from one sample in a study of blood T cell repertoires in COVID-19. This table comes from immunoSEQ multiplex PCR, and its TCRdb copy is limited to in-frame clones, with some not included. The sample consists of a few hundred thousand clones, 82% of them appearing once. Sequencing input: peripheral blood. The receptors were gathered from a woman aged 80 or older with COVID-19, enrolled during active disease. Each CDR3 is given with its conserved first and last residue. Fields, in order: D gene, V gene, CDR3 length, clone size, J gene, CDR3 DNA, CDR3 protein. D genes are given only for firm matches. Clone size is given for some rows only: seen once, a few or many times, or a class if the clone is expanded.

-	TRBV10-2	14	-	TRBJ1-1	TGCGCCAGCAACAACCTACAGGGAAACACTGAAGCTTTCTTT	CASNNLQGNTEAFF
-	TRBV9	14	few	TRBJ1-4	TGTGCCAGCAGCGTAGGATTACAGGGTGAAAAACTGTTTTTT	CASSVGLQGEKLFF
-	TRBV6-5	13	-	TRBJ1-4	TGTGCCAGCAGACTAACAACTAATGAAAAACTGTTTTTT	CASRLTTNEKLFF
TRBD1	TRBV6-4	16	-	TRBJ1-4	TGTGCCAGCAGTGACCCCCGGGACAGGGATAATGAAAAACTGTTTTTT	CASSDPRDRDNEKLFF
-	TRBV6-5	13	-	TRBJ1-1	TGTGCCAGCAGTCCACGAACCGACATAACGGCTTTCTTT	CASSPRTDITAFF
TRBD2	TRBV5-4	14	-	TRBJ2-5	TGTGCCAGCAGCGGGACTAGCATCCAAGAGACCCAGTACTTC	CASSGTSIQETQYF
TRBD1	TRBV5-1	13	-	TRBJ1-2	TGCGCCAGCAGCCAGGACAGGTCCTATGGCTACACCTTC	CASSQDRSYGYTF
-	TRBV9	13	-	TRBJ1-1	TGTGCCAGCAGCGTAGAGGGGATCACTGAAGCTTTCTTT	CASSVEGITEAFF
-	TRBV7-9	14	-	TRBJ1-2	TGTGCCAGCAGCTTAGATGGGAGTAAATTTGGCTACACCTTC	CASSLDGSKFGYTF
-	TRBV19	15	-	TRBJ1-1	TGTGCCAGTAGTATCCTAACCGCCGGGAACACTGAAGCTTTCTTT	CASSILTAGNTEAFF
-	TRBV6-5	14	-	TRBJ2-1	TGTGCCAGCAGTTACTCTCAAACCTACAATGAGCAGTTCTTC	CASSYSQTYNEQFF
TRBD1	TRBV30	17	-	TRBJ2-2	TGTGCCTGGAGGGGGGGACAGGGGGATTATGACACCGGGGAGCTGTTTTTT	CAWRGGQGDYDTGELFF
TRBD2	TRBV28	20	once	TRBJ2-6	TGTGCCAGCAGTTCCCAAGTAGCGGGAGGGCGGTACTCTGGGGCCAACGTCCTGACTTTC	CASSSQVAGGRYSGANVLTF
-	TRBV11-3	16	-	TRBJ2-2	TGTGCCAGCAGCTTAGCCCCCACCCAGGGGAACGGGGAGCTGTTTTTT	CASSLAPTQGNGELFF
-	TRBV15	15	-	TRBJ1-2	TGTGCCACCAGCAGAGATTCGGCAGGGGAGTTGGGCTACACCTTC	CATSRDSAGELGYTF
TRBD2	TRBV7-9	16	few	TRBJ2-1	TGTGCCAGCAGCAGGGGGACTAGCGGGAGACTGGATGAGCAGTTCTTC	CASSRGTSGRLDEQFF
TRBD1	TRBV30	14	-	TRBJ2-7	TGTGCCTGGAGTAGGGACAGAAGTCTCTACGAGCAGTACTTC	CAWSRDRSLYEQYF
-	TRBV5-1	16	-	TRBJ1-4	TGCGCCAGCAGCTTAGGACAGAAAGCAACTAATGAAAAACTGTTTTTT	CASSLGQKATNEKLFF
-	TRBV3-1/TRBV3-2	14	-	TRBJ1-1	TGTGCCAGCAGCCCTTATACAGGGAACACTGAAGCTTTCTTT	CASSPYTGNTEAFF
-	TRBV19	16	-	TRBJ1-6	TGTGCCAGTAGTATTGGGGCATCCCTTGATAATTCACCCCTCCACTTT	CASSIGASLDNSPLHF
TRBD2	TRBV4-3	16	once	TRBJ2-5	TGCGCCAGCAGCCAAGACCCCCTAGCGGGAGGGTTAGCCCAGTACTTC	CASSQDPLAGGLAQYF
TRBD1	TRBV6-1	15	-	TRBJ1-1	TGTGCCAGCAGTGAAGGGGGTGGCAGGGGGCATGAAGCTTTCTTT	CASSEGGGRGHEAFF
TRBD1	TRBV28	14	-	TRBJ2-5	TGTGCCAGCAGACGGACAGGGTCCCAAGAGACCCAGTACTTC	CASRRTGSQETQYF
-	TRBV5-1	14	-	TRBJ2-5	TGCGCCAGCAGCTTGCGGCGGGTGGGGGAGACCCAGTACTTC	CASSLRRVGETQYF
-	TRBV9	12	-	TRBJ1-2	TGTGCCAGCAGCGTAGCCGGCTATGGCTACACCTTC	CASSVAGYGYTF
-	TRBV21-1	16	-	TRBJ1-5	TGTGCCAGCAGCAAAAGAAAGGGAAGGGGAAATCAGCCCCAGCATTTT	CASSKRKGRGNQPQHF
-	TRBV30	15	-	TRBJ2-6	TGTGCCTCCTTAAGGACAGCCTCTGGGGCCAACGTCCTGACTTTC	CASLRTASGANVLTF
-	TRBV5-1	16	-	TRBJ1-3	TGCGCCAGCAGCTTGGATGGGGGCGGAGGAGGAAACACCATATATTTT	CASSLDGGGGGNTIYF
-	TRBV9	15	-	TRBJ2-2	TGTGCCAGCAGCTTTTCGGTTGCGAACACCGGGGAGCTGTTTTTT	CASSFSVANTGELFF
TRBD1	TRBV7-9	13	-	TRBJ1-1	TGTGCCAGCAGCTCCGGACAGGATGTTGAAGCTTTCTTT	CASSSGQDVEAFF
TRBD2	TRBV24-1	18	-	TRBJ2-1	TGTGCCACCAGTGATTTGCCACATAGCGGGAGCTCCTACAATGAGCAGTTCTTC	CATSDLPHSGSSYNEQFF
-	TRBV14	13	-	TRBJ2-2	TGTGCCAGCAGCCAAGTAATCACCGGGGAGCTGTTTTTT	CASSQVITGELFF
-	TRBV18	13	once	TRBJ2-2	TGTGCCAGCTCACCACCGAAGCCCGGGGAGCTGTTTTTT	CASSPPKPGELFF
TRBD1	TRBV5-6	16	-	TRBJ1-4	TGTGCCAGCAGCTCAATGGACAGGCCAGGGGGGGAAAAACTGTTTTTT	CASSSMDRPGGEKLFF
TRBD2	TRBV6-1	16	once	TRBJ2-7	TGTGCCAGCAGTGGAACCGGGACTAGCGGGGACTACGAGCAGTACTTC	CASSGTGTSGDYEQYF
TRBD2	TRBV18	16	once	TRBJ2-5	TGTGCCAGCTCACCAGGACTAGCGGGGGGTCCAGAGACCCAGTACTTC	CASSPGLAGGPETQYF